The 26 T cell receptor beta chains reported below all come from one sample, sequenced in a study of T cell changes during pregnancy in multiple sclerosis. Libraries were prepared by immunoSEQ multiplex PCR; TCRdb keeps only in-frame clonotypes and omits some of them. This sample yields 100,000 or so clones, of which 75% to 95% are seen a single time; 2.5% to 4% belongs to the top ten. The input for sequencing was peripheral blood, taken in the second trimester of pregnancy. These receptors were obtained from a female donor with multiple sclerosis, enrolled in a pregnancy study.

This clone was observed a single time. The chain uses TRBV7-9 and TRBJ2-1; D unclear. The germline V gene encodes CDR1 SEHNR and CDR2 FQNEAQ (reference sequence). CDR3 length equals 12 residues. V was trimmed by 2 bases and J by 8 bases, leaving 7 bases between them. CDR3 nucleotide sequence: TGTGCCAGCAGCTTATTATCGGATGAGCAGTTCTTC. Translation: CASSLLSDEQFF.

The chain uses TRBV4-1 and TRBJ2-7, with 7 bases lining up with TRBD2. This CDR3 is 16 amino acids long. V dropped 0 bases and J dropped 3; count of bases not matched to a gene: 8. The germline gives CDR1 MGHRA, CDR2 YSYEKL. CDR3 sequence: CASSQDYGGIGYEQYF. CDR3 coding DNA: TGCGCCAGCAGCCAAGATTACGGGGGGATCGGCTACGAGCAGTACTTC.

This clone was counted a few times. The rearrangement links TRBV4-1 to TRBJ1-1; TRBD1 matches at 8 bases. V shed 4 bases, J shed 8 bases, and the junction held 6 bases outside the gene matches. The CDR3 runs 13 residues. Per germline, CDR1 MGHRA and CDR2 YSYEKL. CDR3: CASSLTGGLEAFF. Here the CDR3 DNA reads TGCGCCAGCAGCCTCACAGGGGGTCTCGAAGCTTTCTTT.

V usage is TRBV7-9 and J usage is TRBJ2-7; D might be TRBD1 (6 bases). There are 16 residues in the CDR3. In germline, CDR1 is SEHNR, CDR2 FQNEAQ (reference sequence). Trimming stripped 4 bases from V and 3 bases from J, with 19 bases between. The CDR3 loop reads CASSSTGLNFNYEQYF. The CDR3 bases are TGTGCCAGCAGCTCCACAGGGTTGAACTTTAACTACGAGCAGTACTTC.

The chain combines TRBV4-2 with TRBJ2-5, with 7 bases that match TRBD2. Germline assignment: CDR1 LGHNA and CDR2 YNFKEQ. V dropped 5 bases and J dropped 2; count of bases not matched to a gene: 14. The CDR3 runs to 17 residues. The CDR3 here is CASSADGRELGQETQYF. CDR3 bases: TGTGCCAGCAGCGCAGACGGGCGGGAGCTCGGGCAAGAGACCCAGTACTTC.

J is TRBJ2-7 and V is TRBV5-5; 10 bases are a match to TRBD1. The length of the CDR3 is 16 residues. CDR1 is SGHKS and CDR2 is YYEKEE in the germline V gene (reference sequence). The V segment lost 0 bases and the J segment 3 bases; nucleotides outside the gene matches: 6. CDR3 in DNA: TGTGCCAGCAGCTTGGAAGGGACAGGGGTGGTCTACGAGCAGTACTTC. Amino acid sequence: CASSLEGTGVVYEQYF.

CDR3 nucleotide sequence: TGTGCCAGCAGTGGGGGACAGGGTCGTACGCAGTATTTT. It encodes CASSGGQGRTQYF. This rearrangement joins TRBV6-1 to TRBJ2-3, with 9 bases identical to TRBD1. CDR3 length: 13 residues. Trimming removed 4 bases from V and 8 bases from J; junction bases left unmatched: 4. The germline gives CDR1 MNHNS, CDR2 SASEGT.

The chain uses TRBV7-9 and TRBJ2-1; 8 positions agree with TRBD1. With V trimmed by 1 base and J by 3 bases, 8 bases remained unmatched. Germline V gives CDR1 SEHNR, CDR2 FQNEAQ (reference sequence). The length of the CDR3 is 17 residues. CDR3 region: CASSLVGGQDLYNEQFF. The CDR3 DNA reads TGTGCCAGCAGCTTAGTCGGGGGACAGGACCTCTACAATGAGCAGTTCTTC.

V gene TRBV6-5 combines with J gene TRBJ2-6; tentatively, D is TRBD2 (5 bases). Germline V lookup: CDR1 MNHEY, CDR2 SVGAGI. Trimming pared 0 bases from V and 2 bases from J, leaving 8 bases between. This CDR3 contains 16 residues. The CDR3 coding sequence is TGTGCCAGCAGTTACTCTGGAGGAACTGGGGCCAACGTCCTGACTTTC. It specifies CASSYSGGTGANVLTF.

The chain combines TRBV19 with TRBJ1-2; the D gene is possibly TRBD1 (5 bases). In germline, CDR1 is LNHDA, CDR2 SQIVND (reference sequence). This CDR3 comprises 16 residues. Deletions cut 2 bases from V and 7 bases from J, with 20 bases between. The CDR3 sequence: CASSITRNRLFTGYTF. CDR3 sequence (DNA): TGTGCCAGTAGTATAACCCGCAACAGGTTATTCACTGGCTACACCTTC.

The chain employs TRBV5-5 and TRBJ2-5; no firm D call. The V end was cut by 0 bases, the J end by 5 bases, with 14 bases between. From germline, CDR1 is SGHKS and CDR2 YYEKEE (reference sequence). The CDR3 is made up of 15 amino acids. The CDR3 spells CASSLGVPPRETQYF. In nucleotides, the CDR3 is TGTGCCAGCAGCTTGGGTGTCCCTCCGCGGGAGACCCAGTACTTC.

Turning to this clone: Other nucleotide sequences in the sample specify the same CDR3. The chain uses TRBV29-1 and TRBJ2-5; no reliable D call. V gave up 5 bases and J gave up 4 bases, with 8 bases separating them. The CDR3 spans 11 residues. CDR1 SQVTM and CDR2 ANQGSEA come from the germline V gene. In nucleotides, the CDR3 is TGCAGCGTTCGGAGCCGAGAGACCCAGTACTTC. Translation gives CSVRSRETQYF.

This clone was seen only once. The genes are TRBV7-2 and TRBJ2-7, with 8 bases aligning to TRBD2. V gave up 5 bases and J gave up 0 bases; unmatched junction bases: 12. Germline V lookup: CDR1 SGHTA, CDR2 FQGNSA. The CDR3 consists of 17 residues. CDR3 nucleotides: TGTGCCAGCAGCCGTCGAAGAGCGGGAGAGACCTCCTACGAGCAGTACTTC. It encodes CASSRRRAGETSYEQYF.

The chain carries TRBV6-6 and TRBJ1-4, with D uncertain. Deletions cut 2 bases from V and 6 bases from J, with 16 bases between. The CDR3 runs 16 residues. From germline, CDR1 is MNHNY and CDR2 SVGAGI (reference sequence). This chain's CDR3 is CASSYKGSLGYEKLFF. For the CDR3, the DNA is TGTGCCAGCAGTTACAAAGGGAGCCTGGGGTATGAAAAACTGTTTTTT.

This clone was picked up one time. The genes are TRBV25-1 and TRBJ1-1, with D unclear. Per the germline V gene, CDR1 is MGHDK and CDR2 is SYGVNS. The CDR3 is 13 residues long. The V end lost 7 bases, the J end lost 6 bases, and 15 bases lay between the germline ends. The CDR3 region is CASKALGGAEAFF. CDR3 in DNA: TGTGCCAGCAAGGCCTTGGGAGGCGCTGAAGCTTTCTTT.

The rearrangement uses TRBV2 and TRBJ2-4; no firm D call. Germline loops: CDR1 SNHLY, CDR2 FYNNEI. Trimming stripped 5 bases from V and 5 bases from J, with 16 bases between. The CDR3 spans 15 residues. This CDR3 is CASSSEAMGENIQYF. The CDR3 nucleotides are TGTGCCAGCAGTTCTGAAGCGATGGGTGAAAACATTCAGTACTTC.

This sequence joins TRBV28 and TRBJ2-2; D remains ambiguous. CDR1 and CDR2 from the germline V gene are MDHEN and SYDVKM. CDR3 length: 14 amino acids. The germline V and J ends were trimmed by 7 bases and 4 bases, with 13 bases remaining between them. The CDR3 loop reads CASTHVSSTGELFF. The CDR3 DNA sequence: TGTGCCAGCACCCATGTTTCGAGCACCGGGGAGCTGTTTTTT.

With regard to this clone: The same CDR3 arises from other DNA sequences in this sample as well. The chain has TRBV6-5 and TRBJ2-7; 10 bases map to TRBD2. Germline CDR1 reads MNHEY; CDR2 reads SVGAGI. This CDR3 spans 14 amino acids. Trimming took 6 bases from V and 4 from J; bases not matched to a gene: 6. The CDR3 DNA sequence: TGTGCCAGCAGCCCTAGCGGGAGTTTGTACGAGCAGTACTTC. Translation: CASSPSGSLYEQYF.

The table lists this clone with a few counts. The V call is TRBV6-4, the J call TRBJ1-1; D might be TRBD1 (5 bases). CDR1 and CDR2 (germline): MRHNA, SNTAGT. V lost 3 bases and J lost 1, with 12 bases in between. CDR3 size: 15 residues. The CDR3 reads CASSERGGRNTEAFF. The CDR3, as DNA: TGTGCCAGCAGTGAGAGGGGCGGGAGGAACACTGAAGCTTTCTTT.

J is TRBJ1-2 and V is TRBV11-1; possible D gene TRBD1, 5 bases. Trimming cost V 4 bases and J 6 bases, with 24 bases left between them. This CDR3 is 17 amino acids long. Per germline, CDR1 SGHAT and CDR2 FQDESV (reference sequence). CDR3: CASSYGAGVGLSDGYTF. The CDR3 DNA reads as TGTGCCAGCAGCTACGGAGCGGGGGTTGGTCTATCAGATGGCTACACCTTC. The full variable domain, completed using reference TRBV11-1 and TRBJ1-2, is EAEVAQSPRYKITEKSQAVAFWCDPISGHATLYWYRQILGQGPELLVQFQDESVVDDSQLPKDRFSAERLKGVDSTLKIQPAELGDSAMYLCASSYGAGVGLSDGYTFGSGTRLTVV.

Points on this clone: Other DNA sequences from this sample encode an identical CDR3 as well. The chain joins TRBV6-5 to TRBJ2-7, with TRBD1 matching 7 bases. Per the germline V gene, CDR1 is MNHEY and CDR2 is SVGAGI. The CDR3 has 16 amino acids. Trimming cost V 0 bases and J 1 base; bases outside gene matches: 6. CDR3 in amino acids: CASSYSPTGASYEQYF. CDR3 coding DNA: TGTGCCAGCAGTTACTCTCCCACAGGGGCGTCCTACGAGCAGTACTTC.

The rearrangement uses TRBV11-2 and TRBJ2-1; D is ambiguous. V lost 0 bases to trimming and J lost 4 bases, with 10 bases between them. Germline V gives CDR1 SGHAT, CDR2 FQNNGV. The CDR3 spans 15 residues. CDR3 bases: TGTGCCAGCAGCTTAGATTCCCAGAATTACAATGAGCAGTTCTTC. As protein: CASSLDSQNYNEQFF.

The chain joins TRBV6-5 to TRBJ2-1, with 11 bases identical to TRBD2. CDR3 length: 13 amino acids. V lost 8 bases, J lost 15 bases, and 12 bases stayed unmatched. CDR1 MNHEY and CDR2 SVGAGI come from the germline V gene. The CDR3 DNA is TGTGCCAGCTCCATGATAGCGGGAGGGATCGTGTTCTTC. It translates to CASSMIAGGIVFF.

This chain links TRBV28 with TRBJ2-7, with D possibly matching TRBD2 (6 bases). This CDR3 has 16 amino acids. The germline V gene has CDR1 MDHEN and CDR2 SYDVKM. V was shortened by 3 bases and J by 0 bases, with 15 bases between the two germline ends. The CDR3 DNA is TGTGCCAGCAGTTTTGCGGGGAGGACTTACTCCTACGAGCAGTACTTC. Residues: CASSFAGRTYSYEQYF. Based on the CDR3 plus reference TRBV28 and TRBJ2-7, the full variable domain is DVKVTQSSRYLVKRTGEKVFLECVQDMDHENMFWYRQDPGLGLRLIYFSYDVKMKEKGDIPEGYSVSREKKERFSLILESASTNQTSMYLCASSFAGRTYSYEQYFGPGTRLTVT.

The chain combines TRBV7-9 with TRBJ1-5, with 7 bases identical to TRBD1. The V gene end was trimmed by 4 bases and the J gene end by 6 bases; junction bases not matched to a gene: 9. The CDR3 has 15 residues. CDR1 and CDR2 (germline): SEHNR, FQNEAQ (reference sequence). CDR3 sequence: CASSSGTDVGQPQHF. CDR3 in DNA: TGTGCCAGCAGCTCCGGGACAGACGTGGGTCAGCCCCAGCATTTT.

CDR3 bases: TGTGCCAGCAGAGGGACTAGCGGGAGTGGCACAGATACGCAGTATTTT. This translates into CASRGTSGSGTDTQYF. This sequence joins TRBV9 and TRBJ2-3; 14 nucleotides align to TRBD2. J gave up 1 base and V 5 bases, and 3 bases lay outside the gene matches. From germline, CDR1 is SGDLS and CDR2 YYNGEE. The CDR3 sequence is 16 residues long.